These 22 T cell receptor beta chains share one sample of origin, sequenced in a study of blood T cell repertoires in COVID-19. Sequencing used immunoSEQ multiplex PCR; TCRdb keeps in-frame clones, though not all of them. The sample has some 130,000 clones, approximately 88% seen once. Sequencing was carried out using peripheral blood. These receptors originate from a man aged 50 or older with acute or convalescent COVID-19.

The chain combines TRBV18 with TRBJ2-1; the match to TRBD2 covers 13 bases. Trimming took 3 bases from V and 3 from J; bases not matched to a gene: 11. Germline V gene lookup returns CDR1 KGHSH and CDR2 LQKENI. CDR3 length: 19 residues. CDR3 nucleotide sequence: TGTGCCAGCTCACCCTCGGGACTAGCGGGAATGAGTGGCTACAATGAGCAGTTCTTC. Protein sequence: CASSPSGLAGMSGYNEQFF. The full variable domain, in which reference TRBV18 and TRBJ2-1 provide the parts outside the CDR3, is NAGVMQNPRHLVRRRGQEARLRCSPMKGHSHVYWYRQLPEEGLKFMVYLQKENIIDESGMPKERFSAEFPKEGPSILRIQQVVRGDSAAYFCASSPSGLAGMSGYNEQFFGPGTRLTVL.

V is TRBV7-3 and J is TRBJ1-3, with D perhaps matching TRBD1 (5 bases). The V and J ends lost 5 bases and 2 bases respectively, with 13 bases between them. Per germline, CDR1 SGHTA and CDR2 FQGTGA. CDR3 size: 15 residues. CDR3 in DNA: TGTGCCAGCAGCCCCGGGGGAAACACTGGAAACACCATATATTTT. Its protein is CASSPGGNTGNTIYF. Full variable domain (remainder filled in from reference TRBV7-3 and TRBJ1-3): GAGVSQTPSNKVTEKGKYVELRCDPISGHTALYWYRQSLGQGPEFLIYFQGTGAADDSGLPNDRFFAVRPEGSVSTLKIQRTERGDSAVYLCASSPGGNTGNTIYFGEGSWLTVV.

The chain carries TRBV7-9 and TRBJ1-2, with a possible D match to TRBD1 (5 bases). This CDR3 is built from 16 residues. The germline V and J ends were trimmed by 5 bases and 4 bases, with 20 bases remaining between them. Germline V gene sequence: CDR1 SEHNR, CDR2 FQNEAQ (reference sequence). This CDR3 is CASSGGGDSYLYGYTF. The DNA for the CDR3 is TGTGCCAGCAGCGGGGGAGGGGACTCCTACCTCTATGGCTACACCTTC.

The chain combines TRBV7-2 with TRBJ1-1; D is possibly TRBD1 (6 bases). The CDR3 sequence is 13 residues long. The ends were cut back, 8 bases at V and 1 base at J, with 11 bases in the middle. From germline, CDR1 is SGHTA and CDR2 FQGNSA. The CDR3 region has the DNA TGTGCCAGCGGAGGACAGTGGAACACTGAAGCTTTCTTT. Translated: CASGGQWNTEAFF.

The V and J genes are TRBV27 and TRBJ1-4; 9 bases line up with TRBD1. Germline-derived CDR1 and CDR2 are MNHEY and SMNVEV (reference sequence). V was pared by 6 bases and J by 7 bases, with 6 bases of the junction left unmatched. The CDR3 spans 14 residues. CDR3 sequence: CASSGTGSGEKLFF. CDR3 nucleotide sequence: TGTGCCAGCAGCGGGACAGGGTCGGGTGAAAAACTGTTTTTT. Filled out from reference TRBV27 and TRBJ1-4, the complete variable domain reads EAQVTQNPRYLITVTGKKLTVTCSQNMNHEYMSWYRQDPGLGLRQIYYSMNVEVTDKGDVPEGYKVSRKEKRNFPLILESPSPNQTSLYFCASSGTGSGEKLFFGSGTQLSVL.

The chain couples TRBV3-1 (or the pseudogene TRBV3-2) to TRBJ2-7, with 10 bases fitting TRBD2. With V trimmed by 4 bases and J by 0 bases, 18 bases remained unmatched. This CDR3 is 20 amino acids long. Germline CDR1 reads LGHDT; CDR2 reads YNNKEL (reference sequence). This chain's CDR3 is CASSRKAGLAGEGSSYEQYF. CDR3 nucleotide sequence: TGTGCCAGCAGCCGAAAGGCCGGGCTAGCGGGAGAGGGGTCCTCCTACGAGCAGTACTTC.

The chain combines TRBV18 with TRBJ2-7; no firm D call. This CDR3 is 15 amino acids long. V shed 4 bases and J shed 1 base, with 14 bases lying between them. The germline CDR1 and CDR2 sequences are KGHSH and LQKENI. The CDR3 nucleotides read TGTGCCAGCTCACTCACAGAGTCTGGATCCTACGAGCAGTACTTC. Translation: CASSLTESGSYEQYF.

The gene calls are TRBV6-5 and TRBJ1-2, with a possible D match to TRBD1 (6 bases). This CDR3 has 14 amino acids. Germline assignment: CDR1 MNHEY and CDR2 SVGAGI. The V end lost 3 bases, the J end lost 6 bases, and 14 bases lay between the germline ends. The CDR3 spells CASSYAPGDHGYTF. CDR3 bases: TGTGCCAGCAGTTATGCTCCAGGGGACCATGGCTACACCTTC.

A note on this clone: Other DNA sequences of this sample code for an identical CDR3. The chain carries TRBV11-2 and TRBJ2-3; no firm D call. Germline V CDR1 and CDR2: SGHAT, FQNNGV. This CDR3 has 14 amino acids. V gave up 1 base and J gave up 2 bases, with 7 bases separating them. The DNA of the CDR3 is TGTGCCAGCAGCTTAGGACTTCACACAGATACGCAGTATTTT. Translation: CASSLGLHTDTQYF.

The chain has TRBV2 and TRBJ1-2, with TRBD1 matching over 7 bases. CDR1 and CDR2 from the germline V gene are SNHLY and FYNNEI. This CDR3 has 13 amino acids. V trimming: 4 bases; J trimming: 5 bases; junction bases outside the gene matches: 4. The DNA of the CDR3 is TGTGCCAGCAGTGTAACAGGGGAGTATGGCTACACCTTC. Translating it yields CASSVTGEYGYTF.

The chain employs TRBV6-5 and TRBJ1-1; 10 positions match TRBD1. The V and J ends lost 6 bases and 11 bases, in that order; junction bases with no gene match: 15. The germline CDR1 and CDR2 sequences are MNHEY and SVGAGI. The CDR3 is made up of 15 amino acids. CDR3 bases: TGTGCCAGCAGGAGTTACCGACAGGGGGCAATGGGGGCTTTCTTT. It translates to CASRSYRQGAMGAFF.

J is TRBJ2-7 and V is TRBV5-1; tentative D call: TRBD1 (5 bases). The CDR3 has 13 amino acids. With 4 bases removed from V and 7 bases from J, the gap between germline ends came to 15 bases. The germline V gene has CDR1 SGHRS and CDR2 YFSETQ. The CDR3 DNA follows: TGCGCCAGCAGCAGCTTGCAGGGTTATGAGCAGTACTTC. Its translation: CASSSLQGYEQYF.

This chain uses TRBV9 with TRBJ1-2; D may be TRBD1 (5 bases). The CDR3 length is 14 residues. CDR1 is SGDLS and CDR2 is YYNGEE in the germline V gene. Trimming took 2 bases from V and 10 from J, leaving 18 bases between them. As DNA, the CDR3 is TGTGCCAGCAGCGTTCTCTTGGACACCTTAACCTACACCTTC. Translation gives CASSVLLDTLTYTF.

This chain uses TRBV4-1 with TRBJ2-5; 7 nucleotides align to TRBD1. Trimming took 5 bases from V and 6 from J; bases not matched to a gene: 6. The CDR3 covers 13 residues. Germline assignment: CDR1 MGHRA and CDR2 YSYEKL. CDR3 coding DNA: TGCGCCAGCAGCGTCTACAGGGGCAAGACCCAGTACTTC. Translating gives CASSVYRGKTQYF.

V gene TRBV28 combines with J gene TRBJ1-1, with a possible D match to TRBD1 (5 bases). The CDR3 loop spans 12 amino acids. The germline gives CDR1 MDHEN, CDR2 SYDVKM. The V end lost 8 bases, the J end lost 5 bases, and 12 bases lay between the germline ends. The CDR3, as DNA: TGTGCCAGCGCTTGGGGCTGGACTGAAGCTTTCTTT. It is translated as CASAWGWTEAFF.

This sequence joins TRBV6-6 and TRBJ2-1; tentative D call: TRBD2 (6 bases). Looked up from germline, CDR1 is MNHNY and CDR2 is SVGAGI (reference sequence). With 5 bases removed from V and 7 bases from J, the gap between germline ends came to 12 bases. This CDR3 has 13 amino acids. CDR3 nucleotides: TGTGCCAGCAGTGGGGACTGGCAGAATGAGCAGTTCTTC. It yields the protein CASSGDWQNEQFF.

This clone showed up just once. This sequence joins TRBV5-6 and TRBJ2-5; D remains ambiguous. V was cut by 2 bases and J by 1 base, with 6 bases left in between. The germline CDR1 and CDR2 sequences are SGHDT and YYEEEE. The CDR3 is 13 residues long. As DNA, the CDR3 is TGTGCCAGCAGCTTCGGTCTCCAAGAGACCCAGTACTTC. It yields the protein CASSFGLQETQYF.

The chain carries TRBV5-8 and TRBJ1-5; 7 bases are a match to TRBD1. This CDR3 region has 15 residues. Trimming removed 2 bases from V and 4 bases from J; junction bases left unmatched: 6. CDR1 is SGHTS and CDR2 is YDEGEE in the germline V gene. CDR3 sequence: CASSFRDRENQPQHF. The CDR3 DNA reads TGTGCCAGCAGCTTTCGGGACAGAGAGAATCAGCCCCAGCATTTT.

V gene TRBV5-6 combines with J gene TRBJ2-6, with a possible D match to TRBD2 (6 bases). V dropped 4 bases and J dropped 0 bases, with 11 bases sitting between them. Germline V gene data show CDR1 as SGHDT and CDR2 as YYEEEE. CDR3 length: 16 residues. The CDR3 loop is CASSLGTPSGANVLTF. The CDR3 coding sequence is TGTGCCAGCAGCCTGGGGACTCCCTCTGGGGCCAACGTCCTGACTTTC. Based on the CDR3 plus reference TRBV5-6 and TRBJ2-6, the full variable domain is DAGVTQSPTHLIKTRGQQVTLRCSPKSGHDTVSWYQQALGQGPQFIFQYYEEEERQRGNFPDRFSGHQFPNYSSELNVNALLLGDSALYLCASSLGTPSGANVLTFGAGSRLTVL.

The V gene is TRBV11-2, the J gene TRBJ2-1, with a weak D call TRBD2 (6 bases). V lost 3 bases, J lost 1 base, and 10 bases lay in between. Germline-derived CDR1 and CDR2 are SGHAT and FQNNGV. CDR3 length equals 15 residues. This CDR3 reads CASSFAGSSYNEQFF. CDR3 nucleotide sequence: TGTGCCAGCAGCTTTGCCGGGAGTTCCTACAATGAGCAGTTCTTC.

This clone was picked up a small number of times. This sequence joins TRBV9 and TRBJ2-7; 7 bases agree with TRBD2. Trimming removed 4 bases from V and 5 bases from J; junction bases left unmatched: 9. The CDR3 runs 14 residues. Germline V gives CDR1 SGDLS, CDR2 YYNGEE. The CDR3 DNA sequence: TGTGCCAGCAGCTTAAGACTAGCTTACGACGAGCAGTACTTC. This translates into CASSLRLAYDEQYF.

This clone was picked up a small number of times. The V call is TRBV9, the J call TRBJ2-2; a weak D match, TRBD1 (6 bases). This CDR3 region has 14 residues. CDR1 is SGDLS, CDR2 YYNGEE, per germline. Trimming stripped 5 bases from V and 3 bases from J, with 11 bases between. The CDR3 loop is CASRPHRDTGELFF. The CDR3 DNA reads as TGTGCCAGCAGGCCTCACAGGGACACCGGGGAGCTGTTTTTT.